This T cell receptor beta chain was sequenced in a study of T cell responses to AZD1222 COVID-19 vaccine. Study results and limitations: Once two AZD1222 doses were given, Spike-specific TCR breadth and depth went up. Females outnumbered males among donors, who were mostly white British; clonal diversity was possibly underestimated.

Pooled in the analysis were second doses at about 4 or about 12 weeks. Clones were read by immunoSEQ multiplex PCR, and TCRdb kept only the in-frame ones, dropping some. Of tens of thousands of clones listed, 87% are singletons. Of note for this clone: Its antigen is currently unknown.

The CDR3 runs 15 residues. CDR1 is SGHTA and CDR2 is FQGTGA in the germline V gene. J lost 1 base, V lost 5 bases, and 7 bases had no gene match. The chain uses TRBV7-3 and TRBJ2-5; 7 nucleotides match TRBD1. Sequences were derived from peripheral blood, sampled 28 days after the second AZD1222 dose. This sequence originates from an adult who received the AZD1222 COVID-19 vaccine. The CDR3 nucleotides read TGTGCCAGCAGCGTCGGGACAGCGCTCCAAGAGACCCAGTACTTC. As protein: CASSVGTALQETQYF.